This T cell receptor (beta chain) comes out of a study of long-term antiretroviral therapy in people with HIV. immunoSEQ v3.0 was run at survey level. TCRdb keeps only in-frame clones here, not all; method: immunoSEQ multiplex PCR. The table shows about 40,000 clones, with roughly nine tenths occurring only once. The study used samples holding about 0.85-10 million cryopreserved PBMC before DNA extraction. As concerns this clone: One end of the junction does not line up with germline, which may come from a read error. Other nucleotide sequences in the sample specify the same CDR3.

Germline CDR1 and CDR2: SQVTM and ANQGSEA. This CDR3 contains 12 residues. The receptor was derived from a woman in her fifties or sixties with HIV. The V and J genes are TRBV29-1 and TRBJ2-7; the D is unclear. This specimen consisted of unsorted PBMCs, obtained 1.2 years after starting antiretroviral therapy. The CDR3 here is CSVEVGEYEQYF. For the CDR3, the DNA is TGCAGCGTTGAAGTGGGTGAGTACGAGCAGTACTTT.